One and the same sample provided the 30 T cell receptor beta chains below, sequenced in a study of CXCR3-negative and CXCR3-positive naive CD8 T cells. It was by 5' RACE with UMI labels that the TRB cDNA libraries were prepared. TCRdb reprocessed the 5' RACE reads and keeps a single row for each CDR3 protein, giving no DNA. Its table lists some 67,000 distinct CDR3 sequences. Sample: naive CXCR3- CD8+ T cells from blood. Subset here: CD45RO-CCR7+CD27+CD95- naive CD8+ T cells lacking CXCR3 (TNR3-). The receptors stem from a human donor in good health. Some clones in this sample may be carry-over from other donors' samples.

The genes are TRBV24-1 and TRBJ2-7; TCRdb calls TRBD1, which cannot be checked without DNA. This CDR3 has 14 amino acids. Germline CDR1 is KGHDR and CDR2 is SFDVKD. The CDR3 sequence is CATSESGTGGEQYF.

The genes are TRBV29-1 and TRBJ1-1; without DNA, the TCRdb call of TRBD1 cannot be checked. Germline V CDR1 and CDR2: SQVTM, ANQGSEA. The CDR3 length is 11 residues. CDR3 region: CSLRVNSEAFF. The complete variable domain, with remaining parts taken from reference TRBV29-1 and TRBJ1-1, reads SAVISQKPSRDICQRGTSLTIQCQVDSQVTMMFWYRQQPGQSLTLIATANQGSEATYESGFVIDKFPISRPNLTFSTLTVSNMSPEDSSIYLCSLRVNSEAFFGQGTRLTVV.

The rearrangement links TRBV12-3 or TRBV12-4 to TRBJ1-5; TCRdb gives TRBD1 as the D gene, but with no DNA this cannot be confirmed. CDR3 length: 14 residues. CDR3 region: CASSPTGLNQPQHF.

This chain's CDR3 is CAWSGRQGNTEAFF. The V and J genes are TRBV30 and TRBJ1-1; TCRdb outputs TRBD1, but without DNA this stays unchecked. The V gene's germline CDR1 is GTSNPN and CDR2 SVGIG (reference sequence). This CDR3 is built from 14 residues. Using reference TRBV30 and TRBJ1-1 for the parts outside the CDR3, the full variable domain is SQTIHQWPATLVQPVGSPLSLECTVEGTSNPNLYWYRQAAGRGLQLLFYSVGIGQISSEVPQNLSASRPQDRQFILSSKKLLLSDSGFYLCAWSGRQGNTEAFFGQGTRLTVV.

The chain's CDR3 is CASSLPSGSGSITDTQYF. The chain recombines TRBV7-2 with TRBJ2-3; no DNA is available, so the TRBD2 call from TCRdb remains unchecked. Per germline, CDR1 SGHTA and CDR2 FQGNSA. The CDR3 contains 18 residues. Complete variable domain (other parts from reference TRBV7-2 and TRBJ2-3): GAGVSQSPSNKVTEKGKDVELRCDPISGHTALYWYRQSLGQGLEFLIYFQGNSAPDKSGLPSDRFSAERTGGSVSTLTIQRTQQEDSAVYLCASSLPSGSGSITDTQYFGPGTRLTVL.

The chain uses TRBV11-3 and TRBJ2-7; the D call from TCRdb, TRBD1, cannot be confirmed without DNA. CDR1 and CDR2 from the germline V gene are SGHNT and YENEEA. The length of the CDR3 is 14 residues. This chain's CDR3 is CASSLAGTTYEQYF. The whole variable domain, remainder taken from reference TRBV11-3 and TRBJ2-7, is EAGVVQSPRYKIIEKKQPVAFWCNPISGHNTLYWYLQNLGQGPELLIRYENEEAVDDSQLPKDRFSAERLKGVDSTLKIQPAELGDSAVYLCASSLAGTTYEQYFGPGTRLTVT.

The chain uses TRBV2 and TRBJ2-5; TCRdb indicates TRBD1, and absent DNA this call remains unverified. There are 14 residues in the CDR3. Germline loops: CDR1 SNHLY, CDR2 FYNNEI. The CDR3 sequence is CASSGGQPQETQYF.

This rearrangement joins TRBV10-3 to TRBJ2-1; TCRdb's D gene call, TRBD2, goes unchecked for lack of DNA. The CDR3 is 12 amino acids. CDR1 and CDR2 (germline): ENHRY, SYGVKD. CDR3 region: CAIGLSGNEQFF.

The chain uses TRBV30 and TRBJ2-1; no DNA is available, so the TRBD2 call from TCRdb remains unchecked. Germline loops: CDR1 GTSNPN, CDR2 SVGIG (reference sequence). The CDR3 spans 15 residues. CDR3 amino acids: CAWRNREGYYNEQFF.

The chain is built from TRBV3-1 and TRBJ2-1; as DNA is missing, the TRBD1 call by TCRdb cannot be tested. The CDR3 has 15 residues. Germline CDR1 reads LGHDT; CDR2 reads YNNKEL (reference sequence). The CDR3 here is CASSLNWTEYNEQFF.

CDR3 protein: CASSPRDGRETQYF. V gene TRBV7-9 combines with J gene TRBJ2-5; no DNA is available, so the TRBD1 call from TCRdb remains unchecked. CDR1 SEHNR and CDR2 FQNEAQ come from the germline V gene (reference sequence). CDR3 size: 14 residues.

The chain recombines TRBV12-3 or TRBV12-4 with TRBJ2-2; without DNA, the TCRdb call of TRBD2 cannot be checked. The CDR3 has 15 residues. The CDR3 protein is CASTQEGSVTGELFF.

The rearrangement joins TRBV7-8 to TRBJ2-5; as DNA is missing, the TRBD1 call by TCRdb cannot be tested. This CDR3 spans 16 amino acids. CDR1 and CDR2 from the germline V gene are SGHVS and FQNEAQ. CDR3 in amino acids: CASSPTGTGSKETQYF.

The V and J genes are TRBV6-5 and TRBJ1-1. This CDR3 region has 14 residues. The germline V gene has CDR1 MNHEY and CDR2 SVGAGI. CDR3 residues: CASSPTGTYTEAFF.

This rearrangement joins TRBV7-2 to TRBJ2-7; TCRdb reports TRBD2, a call that lacks DNA to check it against. CDR3 length: 14 amino acids. Looked up from germline, CDR1 is SGHTA and CDR2 is FQGNSA. CDR3 loop: CASSPLLGLYEQYF.

The rearrangement uses TRBV5-1 and TRBJ1-4. The CDR3 totals 15 residues. The germline V gene encodes CDR1 SGHRS and CDR2 YFSETQ. The CDR3 loop is CASSLGRGGFEKLFF.

V and J are TRBV2 and TRBJ2-1. The CDR3 totals 12 residues. In germline, CDR1 is SNHLY, CDR2 FYNNEI. CDR3 sequence: CASSAWSNEQFF. The whole variable domain, remainder taken from reference TRBV2 and TRBJ2-1, is EPEVTQTPSHQVTQMGQEVILRCVPISNHLYFYWYRQILGQKVEFLVSFYNNEISEKSEIFDDQFSVERPDGSNFTLKIRSTKLEDSAMYFCASSAWSNEQFFGPGTRLTVL.

The V call is TRBV11-2, the J call TRBJ2-4; the D call of TRBD2 rests on TCRdb alone, since no DNA is present to check it. The CDR3 length is 14 residues. Germline CDR1 is SGHAT and CDR2 is FQNNGV. CDR3 loop: CASSPRERGDIQYF. Using reference TRBV11-2 and TRBJ2-4 for the parts outside the CDR3, the full variable domain is EAGVAQSPRYKIIEKRQSVAFWCNPISGHATLYWYQQILGQGPKLLIQFQNNGVVDDSQLPKDRFSAERLKGVDSTLKIQPAKLEDSAVYLCASSPRERGDIQYFGAGTRLSVL.

This chain uses TRBV11-1 with TRBJ2-3; TCRdb's D call, TRBD2, is unchecked because there is no DNA. The CDR3 consists of 15 residues. The germline V gene has CDR1 SGHAT and CDR2 FQDESV (reference sequence). The CDR3: CASRAGLAVTDTQYF.

This rearrangement joins TRBV29-1 to TRBJ1-1; the D gene TCRdb calls, TRBD1, cannot be checked with no DNA. Germline lookup yields CDR1 SQVTM and CDR2 ANQGSEA. CDR3 size: 13 residues. CDR3 loop: CSVPTGQGAGAFF. Combining the CDR3 with reference TRBV29-1 and TRBJ1-1 gives the whole variable domain SAVISQKPSRDICQRGTSLTIQCQVDSQVTMMFWYRQQPGQSLTLIATANQGSEATYESGFVIDKFPISRPNLTFSTLTVSNMSPEDSSIYLCSVPTGQGAGAFFGQGTRLTVV.

The chain has TRBV12-3 or TRBV12-4 and TRBJ2-5; checking the TCRdb D call of TRBD2 is not possible without DNA. The CDR3 has 16 amino acids. The CDR3 sequence is CASSLSTTSGGETQYF.

CDR3 sequence reads: CATSRSAGGGQPQHF. The chain is built from TRBV15 and TRBJ1-5; TCRdb's D gene call, TRBD1, goes unchecked for lack of DNA. There are 15 residues in the CDR3. Germline V gives CDR1 LNHNV, CDR2 YYDKDF (reference sequence).

This chain links TRBV7-9 with TRBJ2-3; TCRdb's D call of TRBD2 is untestable without DNA. Germline V CDR1 and CDR2: SEHNR, FQNEAQ (reference sequence). The CDR3 is 13 amino acids. The CDR3 reads CASRGLAGDRSPF.

The chain joins TRBV15 to TRBJ2-3; the TRBD2 assignment by TCRdb is unverifiable without DNA. Germline V gene sequence: CDR1 LNHNV, CDR2 YYDKDF (reference sequence). CDR3 length: 14 amino acids. The CDR3 sequence is CATSVRAHTDTQYF.

The chain couples TRBV20-1 to TRBJ1-2; lacking DNA, the TRBD1 call made by TCRdb goes unchecked. Germline values: CDR1 DFQATT, CDR2 SNEGSKA (reference sequence). The CDR3 sequence is 14 residues long. CDR3 residues: CSARNQDGTYGYTF.

The CDR3: CAITPGLADQETQYF. The rearrangement links TRBV10-3 to TRBJ2-5; there is no DNA to check the TCRdb D call of TRBD2. This CDR3 region has 15 residues. The germline V gene encodes CDR1 ENHRY and CDR2 SYGVKD.

V gene TRBV6-6 combines with J gene TRBJ1-6; TCRdb's D call, TRBD1, is unchecked because there is no DNA. The germline V gene encodes CDR1 MNHNY and CDR2 SVGAGI (reference sequence). The CDR3 consists of 19 residues. CDR3 sequence reads: CASSYDDRGFSSYNSPLHF.

The chain recombines TRBV5-1 with TRBJ2-7. Germline V gene lookup returns CDR1 SGHRS and CDR2 YFSETQ. This CDR3 contains 14 residues. CDR3 in amino acids: CASSLGTESYEQYF. The full variable domain, completed using reference TRBV5-1 and TRBJ2-7, is KAGVTQTPRYLIKTRGQQVTLSCSPISGHRSVSWYQQTPGQGLQFLFEYFSETQRNKGNFPGRFSGRQFSNSRSEMNVSTLELGDSALYLCASSLGTESYEQYFGPGTRLTVT.

J is TRBJ2-1 and V is TRBV7-8; absent DNA, TCRdb's TRBD2 call cannot be checked. CDR3 length: 15 amino acids. Germline CDR1 SGHVS, CDR2 FQNEAQ. The CDR3 loop is CASSNPPRIIDEQFF.

J is TRBJ2-7 and V is TRBV11-3; the D gene TCRdb calls, TRBD1, cannot be checked with no DNA. There are 13 residues in the CDR3. CDR1 and CDR2 (germline): SGHNT, YENEEA. The CDR3 sequence: CASSLGHSYEQYF.